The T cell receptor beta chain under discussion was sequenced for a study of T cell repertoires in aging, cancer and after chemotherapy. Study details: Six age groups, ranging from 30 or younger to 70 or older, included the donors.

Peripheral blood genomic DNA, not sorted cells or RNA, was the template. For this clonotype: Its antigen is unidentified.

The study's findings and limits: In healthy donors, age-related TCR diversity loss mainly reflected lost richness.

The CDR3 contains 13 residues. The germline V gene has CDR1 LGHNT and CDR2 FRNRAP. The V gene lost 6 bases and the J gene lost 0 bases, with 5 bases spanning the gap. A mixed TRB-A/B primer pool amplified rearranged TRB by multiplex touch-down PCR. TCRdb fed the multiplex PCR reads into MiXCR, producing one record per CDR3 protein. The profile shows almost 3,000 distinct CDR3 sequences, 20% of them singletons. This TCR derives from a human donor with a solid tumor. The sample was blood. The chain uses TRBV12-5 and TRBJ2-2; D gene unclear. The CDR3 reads CASGKPNTGELFF. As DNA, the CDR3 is TGTGCTAGTGGGAAACCGAACACCGGGGAGCTGTTTTTT.